These 30 T cell receptor beta chains originate from one sample sequenced in a study of T cell responses to AZD1222 COVID-19 vaccine. Clones were read by immunoSEQ multiplex PCR, and TCRdb kept only the in-frame ones, dropping some. The profile covers around 160,000 clones, with 75% to 90% appearing a single time and roughly 4% taken by the ten largest. The material was peripheral blood, obtained on day 0 of MenACWY control vaccination. These receptors all come from an adult in good health.

V usage is TRBV6-5 and J usage is TRBJ1-4; D is unresolved. CDR3 length: 12 residues. Trimming shortened V by 6 bases and J by 11 bases, and 13 bases separated the two germline ends. From germline, CDR1 is MNHEY and CDR2 SVGAGI. Written as DNA, the CDR3 is TGTGCCAGCAGGGACTTAGAGTACAAACTGTTTTTT. Translating it yields CASRDLEYKLFF.

V and J are TRBV10-3 and TRBJ2-7; 10 nucleotides agree with TRBD2. The junction had 3 bases not matched to a gene; V was cut back by 2 bases and J by 5 bases. The CDR3 loop spans 14 amino acids. The germline V gene has CDR1 ENHRY and CDR2 SYGVKD. The CDR3 sequence: CAISELGTSDEQYV. In DNA, the CDR3 is TGTGCCATCAGTGAGCTTGGGACTAGCGACGAGCAGTACGTC.

The rearrangement uses TRBV2 and TRBJ1-5; 8 bases agree with TRBD1. After removal of 4 bases from V and 6 bases from J, the junction contained 5 bases not matched to a gene. The CDR3 has 14 residues. Germline loops: CDR1 SNHLY, CDR2 FYNNEI. The CDR3 coding sequence is TGTGCCAGCAGTGGACAGGGGTTAGGTCAGCCCCAGCATTTT. Translating gives CASSGQGLGQPQHF.

This chain joins TRBV11-3 and TRBJ2-3, with no clear D. V lost 4 bases and J lost 2, with 7 bases in between. CDR3 length: 13 residues. Per the germline V gene, CDR1 is SGHNT and CDR2 is YENEEA. The CDR3 spells CASSWAFTDTQYF. The DNA for the CDR3 is TGTGCCAGCAGCTGGGCTTTCACAGATACGCAGTATTTT.

The rearrangement uses TRBV5-1 and TRBJ2-2; D call uncertain. Trimming cost V 1 base and J 7 bases, with 14 bases left between them. This CDR3 contains 15 residues. Germline assignment: CDR1 SGHRS and CDR2 YFSETQ. In DNA, the CDR3 is TGCGCCAGCAGCTTGAGACCGAGTGTTGGCGGGGAGCTGTTTTTT. Translation gives CASSLRPSVGGELFF.

The chain has TRBV19 and TRBJ2-5; TRBD2 matches at 9 bases. With 5 bases clipped from V and 5 bases from J, the junction kept 12 bases outside the gene matches. This CDR3 has 16 amino acids. Germline lookup yields CDR1 LNHDA and CDR2 SQIVND (reference sequence). In DNA, the CDR3 is TGTGCCAGTAGTCCTAGCGGGGCTGCCCTGGGGGAGACCCAGTACTTC. Its protein is CASSPSGAALGETQYF.

The chain has TRBV7-8 and TRBJ1-3; TRBD1 matches at 9 bases. Germline CDR1 and CDR2: SGHVS and FQNEAQ. Trimming at V came to 6 bases and at J to 4 bases, leaving 7 bases not matched to a gene. The CDR3 contains 15 residues. In DNA form, the CDR3 reads TGTGCCAGCAGTTCACAGGGGGCGCGGGGAAACACCATATATTTT. Translation: CASSSQGARGNTIYF.

The chain carries TRBV27 and TRBJ2-2; D could derive from TRBD1 or TRBD2 (6 bases each). With 6 bases removed from V and 5 bases from J, the gap between germline ends came to 10 bases. This CDR3 comprises 13 residues. Germline V gene sequence: CDR1 MNHEY, CDR2 SMNVEV (reference sequence). Here the CDR3 reads CASRGGRTGELFF. CDR3 in DNA: TGTGCCAGCAGGGGGGGCCGGACCGGGGAGCTGTTTTTT.

V usage is TRBV5-6 and J usage is TRBJ2-7, with TRBD2 matching over 10 bases. CDR1 is SGHDT and CDR2 is YYEEEE in the germline V gene. This CDR3 is built from 13 residues. Trimming removed 1 base from V and 5 bases from J; junction bases left unmatched: 0. The CDR3 sequence: CASSLTSGDEQYV. DNA of the CDR3: TGTGCCAGCAGCTTGACTAGCGGGGACGAGCAGTACGTC.

The V gene is TRBV6-5, the J gene TRBJ1-5; TRBD1 matches 7 bases. The CDR3 contains 15 residues. CDR1 and CDR2 from the germline V gene are MNHEY and SVGAGI. After removal of 5 bases from V and 2 bases from J, the junction contained 6 bases not matched to a gene. Written as DNA, the CDR3 is TGTGCCAGCAGTCTGACAGGGTTGGGCAATCAGCCCCAGCATTTT. Its translation is CASSLTGLGNQPQHF.

This clone was counted only a few times. The J gene is TRBJ1-3, the V gene TRBV2, with D uncertain. The CDR3 extends over 16 amino acids. The germline gives CDR1 SNHLY, CDR2 FYNNEI. The V and J ends lost 6 bases and 1 base respectively, with 16 bases between them. CDR3 nucleotide sequence: TGTGCCAGCAGCCCCGACGCTCGGGTTTCTGGAAACACCATATATTTT. Its protein is CASSPDARVSGNTIYF.

The chain recombines TRBV29-1 with TRBJ1-2; no firm D call. The CDR3 is made up of 14 amino acids. Germline V gene lookup returns CDR1 SQVTM and CDR2 ANQGSEA. V lost 3 bases to trimming and J lost 4 bases, with 15 bases between them. CDR3 region: CSVEDGRRSYGYTF. The CDR3 nucleotides are TGCAGCGTTGAGGACGGACGACGTTCCTATGGCTACACCTTC.

J is TRBJ2-3 and V is TRBV19; TRBD2 aligns across 14 bases. The length of the CDR3 is 17 residues. V was clipped by 5 bases and J by 1 base; unmatched bases: 5. Germline lookup yields CDR1 LNHDA and CDR2 SQIVND (reference sequence). CDR3 nucleotides: TGTGCCAGTAGTCCGGGGACTAGCGGGGGCCGCACAGATACGCAGTATTTT. Its translation: CASSPGTSGGRTDTQYF.

The chain carries TRBV13 and TRBJ2-1; 9 bases map to TRBD1. The V gene's germline CDR1 is PRHDT and CDR2 FYEKMQ (reference sequence). V was clipped by 5 bases and J by 9 bases; unmatched bases: 8. The CDR3 has 14 amino acids. Here the CDR3 reads CASSPEGQGGEQFF. The CDR3 DNA sequence: TGTGCCAGCAGCCCGGAGGGACAGGGAGGTGAGCAGTTCTTC.

This chain links TRBV24-1 with TRBJ2-1; 8 bases are a match to TRBD1. This CDR3 is built from 17 residues. CDR1 is KGHDR, CDR2 SFDVKD, per germline. J lost 8 bases, V lost 2 bases, and 13 bases had no gene match. The CDR3 DNA is TGTGCCACCAGTGATTCCACCCGGGACAGGACGACTGATGAGCAGTTCTTC. The encoded protein is CATSDSTRDRTTDEQFF.

The V gene is TRBV4-2, the J gene TRBJ1-4; perhaps TRBD1 as D (6 bases). Trimming shortened V by 1 base and J by 0 bases, and 12 bases separated the two germline ends. The CDR3 runs to 17 residues. Germline CDR1 LGHNA, CDR2 YNFKEQ. This CDR3 is CASSQVAGAATNEKLFF. Written as DNA, the CDR3 is TGTGCCAGCAGCCAAGTGGCGGGGGCCGCAACTAATGAAAAACTGTTTTTT.

This chain links TRBV7-9 with TRBJ2-5; maybe TRBD2 (5 bases). V lost 5 bases, J lost 1 base, and 11 bases lay in between. Germline V gene data show CDR1 as SEHNR and CDR2 as FQNEAQ (reference sequence). This CDR3 has 14 residues. In DNA form, the CDR3 reads TGTGCCAGCAGCCTACCGGGATCCCAAGAGACCCAGTACTTC. Translating gives CASSLPGSQETQYF. The whole variable domain, filled in from reference TRBV7-9 and TRBJ2-5, reads DTGVSQNPRHKITKRGQNVTFRCDPISEHNRLYWYRQTLGQGPEFLTYFQNEAQLEKSRLLSDRFSAERPKGSFSTLEIQRTEQGDSAMYLCASSLPGSQETQYFGPGTRLLVL.

V gene TRBV10-2 combines with J gene TRBJ1-4; no clear D gene. CDR1 is WSHSY, CDR2 SAAADI, per germline. V lost 4 bases and J 7 bases, leaving 7 bases between the germline ends. This CDR3 has 12 amino acids. In DNA, the CDR3 is TGCGCCAGCAGTGCGCCGGGTGAAAAACTGTTTTTT. Its translation is CASSAPGEKLFF.

The gene calls are TRBV12-5 and TRBJ1-1; no firm D call. Germline loops: CDR1 LGHNT, CDR2 FRNRAP. Deletions cut 6 bases from V and 3 bases from J, with 8 bases between. The CDR3 contains 12 residues. CDR3 loop: CASGADYTEAFF. The DNA of the CDR3 is TGTGCTAGTGGAGCAGATTACACTGAAGCTTTCTTT.

The rearrangement uses TRBV4-1 and TRBJ2-4; D assignment may be TRBD1 or TRBD2 (5 bases each). The CDR3 has 12 residues. Trimming removed 1 base from V and 15 bases from J, with 13 bases in between. Germline CDR1 MGHRA, CDR2 YSYEKL. CDR3 DNA: TGCGCCAGCAGCCAAGGCAGGACGGGGCGGTACTTC. It encodes CASSQGRTGRYF.

The chain links TRBV27 to TRBJ2-1, with 8 bases matching TRBD2. Germline CDR1 MNHEY, CDR2 SMNVEV (reference sequence). The CDR3 has 15 residues. Losses at the gene ends were 3 bases for V and 7 bases for J; bases not matched to a gene: 8. The CDR3 reads CASSFNGGEGNEQFF. For the CDR3, the DNA is TGTGCCAGCAGTTTTAACGGGGGGGAGGGAAATGAGCAGTTCTTC.

The rearrangement joins TRBV6-5 to TRBJ1-2; unclear D gene. This CDR3 comprises 14 residues. Germline V CDR1 and CDR2: MNHEY, SVGAGI. Trimming stripped 4 bases from V and 2 bases from J, with 11 bases between. The CDR3 loop reads CASSSTISNYGYTF. The CDR3 DNA reads as TGTGCCAGCAGTTCCACTATCTCCAACTATGGCTACACCTTC.

The DNA of the CDR3 is TGTGCCAGCAGCTTGGGAGGGGGCTCTCTCTACGAGCAGTACTTC. This codes for CASSLGGGSLYEQYF. The chain links TRBV5-6 to TRBJ2-7; 7 bases line up with TRBD1. The CDR3 has 15 amino acids. In germline, CDR1 is SGHDT, CDR2 YYEEEE. With V trimmed by 0 bases and J by 3 bases, 6 bases remained unmatched.

This clone was seen many times. CDR3 residues: CSVEGTGLNEQFF. Here the CDR3 DNA reads TGCAGCGTTGAAGGGACAGGGCTTAATGAGCAGTTCTTC. The rearrangement joins TRBV29-1 to TRBJ2-1, with 8 positions matching TRBD1. In germline, CDR1 is SQVTM, CDR2 ANQGSEA. This CDR3 contains 13 residues. The V and J ends lost 1 base and 7 bases, in that order; junction bases with no gene match: 3.

The rearrangement links TRBV24-1 to TRBJ1-2; 8 bases agree with TRBD1. Germline CDR1 is KGHDR and CDR2 is SFDVKD. Unmatched junction bases numbered 6, after V lost 1 base and J lost 0 bases. This CDR3 comprises 17 residues. The CDR3 spells CATSDLDRGQANYGYTF. Here the CDR3 DNA reads TGTGCCACCAGTGATTTAGACAGGGGCCAAGCTAACTATGGCTACACCTTC.

The chain recombines TRBV15 with TRBJ1-1, with 8 bases fitting TRBD1. Looked up from germline, CDR1 is LNHNV and CDR2 is YYDKDF (reference sequence). Trimming took 1 base from V and 10 from J; bases not matched to a gene: 14. This CDR3 contains 16 residues. The CDR3 coding sequence is TGTGCCACCAGCAGAGCCGGGACAGGCTCACCTCTTAGAGCTTTCTTT. Its translation is CATSRAGTGSPLRAFF. Based on the CDR3 plus reference TRBV15 and TRBJ1-1, the full variable domain is DAMVIQNPRYQVTQFGKPVTLSCSQTLNHNVMYWYQQKSSQAPKLLFHYYDKDFNNEADTPDNFQSRRPNTSFCFLDIRSPGLGDTAMYLCATSRAGTGSPLRAFFGQGTRLTVV.

V is TRBV6-5 and J is TRBJ1-4, with D possibly being TRBD1 (6 bases). From germline, CDR1 is MNHEY and CDR2 SVGAGI. The CDR3 contains 15 residues. The V end was cut by 4 bases, the J end by 8 bases, with 17 bases between. The CDR3 is CASSLGGTFYEKLFF. The CDR3, as DNA: TGTGCCAGCAGTTTGGGCGGGACATTTTACGAAAAACTGTTTTTT.

The sample holds one count of this clone. This chain uses TRBV29-1 with TRBJ2-5; D not certain. CDR1 is SQVTM, CDR2 ANQGSEA, per germline. The CDR3 contains 12 residues. V was clipped by 4 bases and J by 5 bases, with 11 bases between them. CDR3 in amino acids: CSVGSPWETQYF. DNA for the CDR3: TGCAGCGTTGGCAGTCCGTGGGAGACCCAGTACTTC.

The chain couples TRBV5-5 to TRBJ2-4, with TRBD1 as a possible D gene (6 bases). Trimming left V 0 bases short and J 0 bases short, with 10 bases between. The CDR3 runs to 16 residues. Germline assignment: CDR1 SGHKS and CDR2 YYEKEE (reference sequence). The DNA of the CDR3 is TGTGCCAGCAGCTTGGCGGGACACCTAGCCAAAAACATTCAGTACTTC. It translates to CASSLAGHLAKNIQYF.

V gene TRBV6-5 combines with J gene TRBJ1-2; perhaps TRBD1 as D (6 bases). Looked up from germline, CDR1 is MNHEY and CDR2 is SVGAGI. The CDR3 totals 14 residues. V shed 7 bases and J shed 2 bases, with 14 bases lying between them. Here the CDR3 DNA reads TGTGCCAGCAACCGGGACAAACTCAACTATGGCTACACCTTC. Protein sequence: CASNRDKLNYGYTF.